The clone carrying this T cell receptor beta chain has just a few counts. Molecular barcoding with unique molecular identifiers was used for the TCRbeta library. One entry per CDR3 protein results from TCRdb running MiXCR on the PCR reads. Here the sample spans a few hundred thousand distinct CDR3 sequences, 20% to 30% being singletons. Germline lookup yields CDR1 DFQATT and CDR2 SNEGSKA (reference sequence). V gave up 0 bases and J gave up 0 bases; unmatched junction bases: 3. This CDR3 spans 16 amino acids. This entry comes from a study of T-cell reconstitution after alpha-beta-depleted transplantation in children.

Sequenced material: PBMCs, mostly from graft donor cells, taken 360 days after TCRalphabeta/CD19-depleted stem cell transplant. This sequence originates from a female patient aged 2-15 years who had a stem cell transplant for congenital amegakaryocytic thrombocytopenia, so the T cells may come from the graft donor. The chain recombines TRBV20-1 with TRBJ2-2; 8 bases are shared with TRBD1. The chain's CDR3 is CSARDGGQANTGELFF. The CDR3 DNA is TGCAGTGCTAGAGATGGGGGACAGGCGAACACCGGGGAGCTGTTTTTT.